The source of this TCR beta chain is a study of blood T cell repertoires in COVID-19 (dated by TCRdb to about 2020). Regarding the complete study: Samples covering the acute and convalescent phases of COVID-19 were provided by collaborators in the United States, Italy and Spain. Samples were obtained from the ongoing ImmuneRACE study (first 160 participants) and from some 1,300 subjects provided by 6 global collaborators. Where available, HLA class I and class II types were obtained from metadata supplied by the sample provider rather than from assay-based typing. The sample metadata nearly always contained a de-identified subject ID, COVID-19 status, age in years and sex. Subjects who had been exposed to COVID-19, were actively infected with it, or had recovered from it provided the deeply sampled blood TCRbeta repertoires that made up the dataset. The repertoires were released in a freely available public database meant as a resource for research on the immune response to SARS-CoV-2. The material from the prospective study consisted of cDNA or gDNA derived from T cells, B-cell-depleted T cells, or PBMCs.

Whole blood was collected in K2EDTA tubes by collaborating institutions according to the institutions' own protocols. For TCRbeta analysis, collaborators shipped samples as frozen whole blood, isolated PBMCs, or DNA extracted from either of those sample types. This clone was observed once. No antigen is known for it. There are no base qualities to consult, and no much larger clone falls within one base. V loses 6 bases at its end and J loses 7 bases; junction bases beyond the gene matches: 9. Taken from the germline V gene, the CDR1 and CDR2 loops are MDHEN and SYDVKM. From the cysteine through the phenylalanine, the CDR3 covers 14 amino acids. Of the read, only the CDR3 DNA is kept; its 42 bases are in frame from base 1. Overall results and qualifications from the work: The amount of clinical and demographic metadata varied by source and participant and was provided uncurated.

The immunoSEQ Assay, a bias-controlled multiplex PCR, was used to amplify TCRbeta CDR3 regions from genomic DNA. The original methods were these. The number of nucleated cells in each sample was estimated from the amplification of reference gene primers within the assay. Sequence reads were collapsed and filtered to measure the absolute abundance of every unique TCRbeta CDR3 rearrangement. For each sample, productive Simpson clonality was calculated as the square root of Simpson's diversity index across productive rearrangements. In TCRdb, the immuneACCESS table is reduced to in-frame sequences with V and J assigned. These tables do not hold every clone; where another copy was compared, an unresolved V gene accounts for under half, and the others remain unexplained. Clone size and the V and J calls come from that table; the DNA yielded D and trimming. This sample holds some 75,000 clones; roughly 89% were observed only once. About 0.5% of the sample belongs to the ten largest clones.

The sample comprised peripheral blood. The chain joins TRBV28 to TRBJ2-1, with 7 middle bases fitting TRBD1. The sequence came from a man aged 55 to 69 with acute or convalescent COVID-19. The CDR3 protein sequence reads: CASRRQGSQNEQFF. In nucleotides, the sequence is TGTGCCAGCAGGCGACAGGGCAGCCAAAATGAGCAGTTCTTC.